A single T cell receptor (beta chain) is shown here with its context. This clonotype came up many times. The antigen it binds to is not known. No qualities accompany the bases; no much larger clone lies one base away. For sequencing, an Illumina HiSeq 2000 was employed. TCR beta chain libraries were generated through multiplex PCR amplification. High-throughput sequencing was used to analyze the amplified TCR beta chain products. The public reads were reprocessed in TCRdb via fastp at Q25 and MiXCR, keeping in-frame beta chains. Entries are consolidated by CDR3 protein sequence, retaining the most common genes and DNA. The sample contains approximately 230,000 distinct CDR3 sequences, less than 40% of them found a single time. The ten largest clones capture approximately 3.3% of the sample. The axillary draining lymph nodes of breast cancer patients were the source of the lymph node samples. V and J are truncated by 4 bases and 2 bases respectively, leaving an intervening sequence of 16 bases. For CDR1 and CDR2, the germline V gene lists SGDLS and YYNGEE. From its cysteine to its phenylalanine, the CDR3 spans 15 amino acids. Of the read, only the CDR3 DNA is kept; its 45 bases are in frame from base 1.

The sample is drawn from a study of breast tumors, draining lymph nodes, adjacent tissues (dated by TCRdb to between 2015 and 2016). For context, the study as a whole: TCR beta repertoires were compared across tumor, adjacent nontumor tissue and axillary lymph nodes obtained from breast cancer patients. In human breast cancer, the study set out to evaluate how tumor, surrounding tissue and draining lymph node repertoires relate to one another and whether T cells may move between these sites. The paper as a whole reports these results and caveats: The data were considered consistent with most tumor T cells being derived from the lymph node and subsequently expanding within tumor tissue. The conclusion that tumor T cells originate in lymph nodes was presented as consistent with a hypothesis rather than as directly demonstrated. Tumor and nontumor tissue repertoires were significantly more similar in luminal-like than in basal-like breast cancer. Tumor T-cell repertoires showed less diversity than lymph node repertoires and more diversity than nontumor tissue repertoires, and tumor T-cell repertoires showed preferential V and J gene usage.

The chain was built from TRBV9 and TRBJ2-7; the D gene is perhaps TRBD2, on 6 matching bases. Material for sequencing was axillary lymph node tissue. The TCR was taken from a female donor with breast cancer. Some clones in this sample may be carry-over from other donors' samples. The nucleotides are TGTGCCAGCAGCTACCGGGACTCCAAGACCTACGAGCAGTACTTC. Its amino acids are CASSYRDSKTYEQYF.